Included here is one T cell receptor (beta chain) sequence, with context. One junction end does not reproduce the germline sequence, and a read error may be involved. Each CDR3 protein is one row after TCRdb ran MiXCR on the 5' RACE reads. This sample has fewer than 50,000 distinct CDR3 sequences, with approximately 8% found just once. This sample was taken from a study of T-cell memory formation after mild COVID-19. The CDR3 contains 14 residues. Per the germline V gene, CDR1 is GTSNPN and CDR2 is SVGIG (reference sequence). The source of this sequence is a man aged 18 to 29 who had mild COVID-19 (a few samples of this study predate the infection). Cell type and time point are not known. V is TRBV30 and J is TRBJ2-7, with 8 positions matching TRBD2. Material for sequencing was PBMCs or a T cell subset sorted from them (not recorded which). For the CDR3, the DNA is TGTGCCGGGAGACCGGGGGGGCCGAGCAACGAGCAGTACTTC. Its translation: CAGRPGGPSNEQYF.